Below are 32 T cell receptor beta chains sequenced from a single sample in a study of cytomegalovirus exposure and HLA in healthy donors. Primers for the PCR totalled 60 Vbeta and 13 Jbeta. Here immunoSEQ multiplex PCR was the method, and the copy in TCRdb shows in-frame clones only, minus some. This sample's table reports some 75,000 clones. Sequences were obtained from PBMCs. The receptors originated from a man aged 40-55 years in good health and CMV-seronegative.

The gene calls are TRBV5-1 and TRBJ1-1; D is undetermined. CDR1 SGHRS and CDR2 YFSETQ come from the germline V gene. The CDR3 loop spans 15 amino acids. V was clipped by 0 bases and J by 0 bases, with 9 bases between them. The CDR3 coding sequence is TGCGCCAGCAGCTTGGGGATCAGGATGAACACTGAAGCTTTCTTT. It specifies CASSLGIRMNTEAFF.

This chain's CDR3 is CAWSAKLAGGYNEQFF. In DNA form, the CDR3 reads TGTGCCTGGAGTGCTAAACTAGCGGGAGGGTACAATGAGCAGTTCTTC. The chain recombines TRBV30 with TRBJ2-1, with 13 bases identical to TRBD2. The CDR3 is 16 residues long. With V trimmed by 1 base and J by 4 bases, 4 bases remained unmatched. Per germline, CDR1 GTSNPN and CDR2 SVGIG (reference sequence).

The V gene is TRBV9, the J gene TRBJ2-7, with TRBD1 matching over 8 bases. With V trimmed by 0 bases and J by 0 bases, 8 bases remained unmatched. The CDR3 sequence is 17 residues long. Looked up from germline, CDR1 is SGDLS and CDR2 is YYNGEE. The CDR3 sequence is CASSVVSDRGSSYEQYF. CDR3 sequence (DNA): TGTGCCAGCAGCGTAGTAAGCGACAGGGGCAGCTCCTACGAGCAGTACTTC. The variable domain in full, completed from reference TRBV9 and TRBJ2-7, reads DSGVTQTPKHLITATGQRVTLRCSPRSGDLSVYWYQQSLDQGLQFLIQYYNGEERAKGNILERFSAQQFPDLHSELNLSSLELGDSALYFCASSVVSDRGSSYEQYFGPGTRLTVT.

The chain is built from TRBV12-5 and TRBJ1-1; possible D gene TRBD1, 5 bases. The CDR3 length is 15 residues. Trimming shortened V by 2 bases and J by 4 bases, and 14 bases separated the two germline ends. In germline, CDR1 is LGHNT, CDR2 FRNRAP. The CDR3 is CASGLNRMGGTEAFF. The CDR3 DNA reads TGTGCTAGTGGTTTGAACAGGATGGGGGGCACTGAAGCTTTCTTT.

The V gene is TRBV19, the J gene TRBJ1-6, with D uncertain. This CDR3 is built from 19 residues. The germline V gene encodes CDR1 LNHDA and CDR2 SQIVND (reference sequence). The V gene lost 5 bases and the J gene lost 0 bases, with 20 bases spanning the gap. CDR3 in DNA: TGTGCCAGTAGTTTAAAATTGGGCGCGGGTAGCTCCTATAATTCACCCCTCCACTTT. This translates into CASSLKLGAGSSYNSPLHF.

The chain carries TRBV7-2 and TRBJ1-1; 7 bases fit TRBD1. This CDR3 spans 14 amino acids. From germline, CDR1 is SGHTA and CDR2 FQGNSA. The V gene end was trimmed by 2 bases and the J gene end by 10 bases; junction bases not matched to a gene: 10. The CDR3 is CASSLNRGDIVAFF. DNA of the CDR3: TGTGCCAGCAGCTTAAACAGGGGCGACATTGTAGCTTTCTTT. The full variable domain, in which reference TRBV7-2 and TRBJ1-1 provide the parts outside the CDR3, is GAGVSQSPSNKVTEKGKDVELRCDPISGHTALYWYRQSLGQGLEFLIYFQGNSAPDKSGLPSDRFSAERTGGSVSTLTIQRTQQEDSAVYLCASSLNRGDIVAFFGQGTRLTVV.

V is TRBV19 and J is TRBJ1-1; TRBD1 agrees at 9 bases. Germline CDR1 is LNHDA and CDR2 is SQIVND (reference sequence). This CDR3 is 13 amino acids long. Unmatched junction bases numbered 5, after V lost 4 bases and J lost 8 bases. CDR3 sequence: CASSNGQGYEAFF. Written as DNA, the CDR3 is TGTGCCAGTAGTAATGGACAGGGGTACGAAGCTTTCTTT.

Here the CDR3 DNA reads TGTGCCAGCAGTTACTCGACTAGGCAAGAGACCCAGTACTTC. As protein: CASSYSTRQETQYF. The chain links TRBV6-5 to TRBJ2-5, with D perhaps TRBD2 (6 bases). Trimming took 0 bases from V and 2 from J, leaving 7 bases between them. The CDR3 covers 14 residues. The germline V gene has CDR1 MNHEY and CDR2 SVGAGI.

The CDR3 coding sequence is TGTGCCAGCTCACCTTCCGTCCAGGAAAAACTGTTTTTT. It translates to CASSPSVQEKLFF. The rearrangement uses TRBV18 and TRBJ1-4; no firm D call. The V and J ends lost 3 bases and 8 bases respectively, with 10 bases between them. There are 13 residues in the CDR3. Germline values: CDR1 KGHSH, CDR2 LQKENI.

The rearrangement joins TRBV6-5 to TRBJ1-4; 9 positions agree with TRBD1. The trim removed 6 bases at V and 8 bases at J, leaving 7 bases unmatched. This CDR3 has 14 residues. Looked up from germline, CDR1 is MNHEY and CDR2 is SVGAGI. CDR3 protein: CASSRGQGREKLFF. The CDR3, as DNA: TGTGCCAGCAGCCGAGGACAGGGGCGCGAAAAACTGTTTTTT.

The chain links TRBV5-1 to TRBJ1-6; TRBD1 aligns across 7 bases. From germline, CDR1 is SGHRS and CDR2 YFSETQ. V was clipped by 0 bases and J by 10 bases; unmatched bases: 7. The CDR3 spans 15 residues. The CDR3 region has the DNA TGCGCCAGCAGCTTGGGGCAGGGGGGCGGATCACCCCTCCACTTT. Translated: CASSLGQGGGSPLHF.

J is TRBJ2-7 and V is TRBV6-1, with a possible D match to TRBD1 (6 bases). Trimming took off 0 bases at V and 3 bases at J, with 12 bases between the two ends. This CDR3 is 15 amino acids long. From germline, CDR1 is MNHNS and CDR2 SASEGT. DNA of the CDR3: TGTGCCAGCAGTGAAGCGGACAGCGCTATCTACGAGCAGTACTTC. It translates to CASSEADSAIYEQYF.

The gene calls are TRBV14 and TRBJ1-1, with a weak D call TRBD1 (6 bases). This CDR3 has 14 amino acids. In germline, CDR1 is SGHDN, CDR2 FVKESK. Between the trimmed V and J ends, which lost 3 bases and 8 bases, there was a span of 16 bases. In DNA form, the CDR3 reads TGTGCCAGCAGCCAGGACAGTTATACACCAGAAGCTTTCTTT. This translates into CASSQDSYTPEAFF.

The chain uses TRBV11-2 and TRBJ2-7; D call uncertain. The CDR3 totals 13 residues. Germline CDR1 and CDR2: SGHAT and FQNNGV. V was pared by 0 bases and J by 5 bases, with 8 bases between. CDR3 sequence reads: CASSLDLANEQYF. The CDR3 region has the DNA TGTGCCAGCAGCTTAGATCTCGCGAACGAGCAGTACTTC.

The chain is built from TRBV6-1 and TRBJ2-3, with a tentative D call TRBD2 (7 bases). V was clipped by 3 bases and J by 2 bases, with 12 bases between them. This CDR3 spans 15 amino acids. From germline, CDR1 is MNHNS and CDR2 SASEGT. The CDR3 here is CASSDSRGATDTQYF. DNA for the CDR3: TGTGCCAGCAGTGATTCCCGGGGGGCCACAGATACGCAGTATTTT.

The J gene is TRBJ2-3, the V gene TRBV9; D perhaps matches TRBD2 (6 bases). The CDR3 spans 15 residues. Germline CDR1 and CDR2: SGDLS and YYNGEE. V was cut by 4 bases and J by 0 bases, with 12 bases left in between. In DNA, the CDR3 is TGTGCCAGCAGCTTAGGCGGGGCCAGCACAGATACGCAGTATTTT. Protein sequence: CASSLGGASTDTQYF.

V is TRBV30 and J is TRBJ2-3; D may be TRBD1 (6 bases). In germline, CDR1 is GTSNPN, CDR2 SVGIG (reference sequence). V shed 4 bases and J shed 0 bases, with 14 bases lying between them. CDR3 length equals 15 residues. CDR3 sequence: CAWTLTGLSTDTQYF. CDR3 nucleotide sequence: TGTGCCTGGACTTTAACAGGGCTTAGCACAGATACGCAGTATTTT.

J is TRBJ2-1 and V is TRBV12-5; no clear D gene. This CDR3 region has 13 residues. The germline V gene encodes CDR1 LGHNT and CDR2 FRNRAP. The germline V and J ends were trimmed by 3 bases and 8 bases, with 11 bases remaining between them. The CDR3 bases are TGTGCTAGTGGTTTTGGAGAGGAGCATGAGCAGTTCTTC. Translation: CASGFGEEHEQFF.

This sequence joins TRBV28 and TRBJ2-7, with TRBD2 matching 7 bases. The CDR3 has 13 residues. Per germline, CDR1 MDHEN and CDR2 SYDVKM. With 5 bases clipped from V and 9 bases from J, the junction kept 10 bases outside the gene matches. Here the CDR3 reads CASSVGAGVAQYF. The CDR3 DNA is TGTGCCAGCAGTGTCGGTGCGGGAGTAGCGCAGTACTTC.

The chain employs TRBV5-1 and TRBJ1-1; D is unresolved. Germline CDR1 and CDR2: SGHRS and YFSETQ. With 4 bases removed from V and 1 base from J, the gap between germline ends came to 8 bases. This CDR3 spans 13 amino acids. CDR3 sequence (DNA): TGCGCCAGCAGCCTGGCGGGGAACACTGAAGCTTTCTTT. This gives the protein CASSLAGNTEAFF.

This chain connects TRBV10-3 to TRBJ2-7, with 13 nucleotides matching TRBD2. Germline loops: CDR1 ENHRY, CDR2 SYGVKD. This CDR3 region has 15 residues. Trimming took 8 bases from V and 1 from J; bases not matched to a gene: 5. This CDR3 reads CAIGLLAGGSYEQYF. In DNA form, the CDR3 reads TGTGCCATCGGGTTACTAGCGGGGGGGTCCTACGAGCAGTACTTC.

This chain connects TRBV28 to TRBJ2-3; unclear D gene. Germline CDR1 reads MDHEN; CDR2 reads SYDVKM. Between the trimmed V and J ends, which lost 4 bases and 8 bases, there was a span of 22 bases. This CDR3 comprises 16 residues. The CDR3 sequence: CASSSPDRSSQTTQYF. The CDR3 nucleotides are TGTGCCAGCAGTTCACCCGACCGCTCCTCACAGACTACGCAGTATTTT.

This chain uses TRBV6-5 with TRBJ2-7; 8 nucleotides line up with TRBD1. With V trimmed by 6 bases and J by 4 bases, 5 bases remained unmatched. Germline-derived CDR1 and CDR2 are MNHEY and SVGAGI. The CDR3 runs to 13 residues. The CDR3 coding sequence is TGTGCCAGCAGCCCCAGGGGGCCTTACGAGCAGTACTTC. Amino acids: CASSPRGPYEQYF.

The CDR3 DNA sequence: TGTGCCAGCAGCGCGGGGGGGCACGAAGGAGGCTACACCTTC. It yields the protein CASSAGGHEGGYTF. This chain uses TRBV5-4 with TRBJ1-2, with a weak D call TRBD1 (6 bases). V dropped 4 bases and J dropped 8 bases, with 18 bases sitting between them. Germline lookup yields CDR1 SGHNT and CDR2 YYREEE (reference sequence). This CDR3 contains 14 residues.

The chain uses TRBV6-1 and TRBJ1-5, with D possibly TRBD1 on 5 matching bases. The CDR3 extends over 15 amino acids. Germline V gene sequence: CDR1 MNHNS, CDR2 SASEGT. V was cut by 2 bases and J by 6 bases, with 14 bases left in between. CDR3 nucleotides: TGTGCCAGCAGTGAATTTGGGGGGAGTACTCAGCCCCAGCATTTT. It yields the protein CASSEFGGSTQPQHF.

The chain couples TRBV28 to TRBJ2-3; 11 bases match TRBD2. V was clipped by 7 bases and J by 5 bases; unmatched bases: 2. The length of the CDR3 is 13 residues. In germline, CDR1 is MDHEN, CDR2 SYDVKM. The CDR3 here is CASKTSGRDTQYF. CDR3 nucleotide sequence: TGTGCCAGCAAAACTAGCGGGAGAGATACGCAGTATTTT.

The chain recombines TRBV28 with TRBJ1-2, with D maybe TRBD1 (6 bases). This CDR3 is 14 amino acids long. CDR1 is MDHEN, CDR2 SYDVKM, per germline. Trimming left V 6 bases short and J 9 bases short, with 20 bases between. CDR3 amino acids: CASSRVTGDGSYTF. For the CDR3, the DNA is TGTGCCAGCAGCCGAGTGACAGGAGATGGGAGCTACACCTTC.

This chain uses TRBV11-3 with TRBJ1-5; TRBD1 might be the D (6 bases). Germline-derived CDR1 and CDR2 are SGHNT and YENEEA. CDR3 length: 18 amino acids. V was clipped by 2 bases and J by 0 bases, with 17 bases between them. CDR3 amino acids: CASSLRKDSSFSNQPQHF. CDR3 bases: TGTGCCAGCAGCTTAAGAAAGGACAGTAGTTTTAGCAATCAGCCCCAGCATTTT.

The chain couples TRBV29-1 to TRBJ1-1; D is uncertain. Germline CDR1 and CDR2: SQVTM and ANQGSEA. Trimming took 7 bases from V and 1 from J, leaving 10 bases between them. The CDR3 runs to 12 residues. The CDR3 protein is CSGGQRNTEAFF. DNA for the CDR3: TGCAGCGGTGGCCAGCGGAACACTGAAGCTTTCTTT.

The V call is TRBV7-9, the J call TRBJ1-2; TRBD1 matches at 9 bases. The CDR3 is 16 amino acids. Germline V CDR1 and CDR2: SEHNR, FQNEAQ (reference sequence). V gave up 5 bases and J gave up 6 bases; unmatched junction bases: 13. CDR3 coding DNA: TGTGCCAGCAGCGTACAGGGGGCAGAGTTCGGGGATGGCTACACCTTC. Its translation: CASSVQGAEFGDGYTF.

Here the CDR3 reads CASSYSGRPNYGYTF. In DNA form, the CDR3 reads TGTGCCAGCAGTTACTCGGGGAGACCCAACTATGGCTACACCTTC. V usage is TRBV6-5 and J usage is TRBJ1-2; D not resolved. The V gene lost 0 bases and the J gene lost 2 bases, with 10 bases spanning the gap. The length of the CDR3 is 15 residues. CDR1 is MNHEY, CDR2 SVGAGI, per germline.

The gene calls are TRBV19 and TRBJ2-3, with 8 bases matching TRBD2. Germline assignment: CDR1 LNHDA and CDR2 SQIVND (reference sequence). The V gene end was trimmed by 4 bases and the J gene end by 4 bases; junction bases not matched to a gene: 1. This CDR3 is 13 amino acids long. CDR3 bases: TGTGCCAGTAGTAAACTAGCGGCAGATACGCAGTATTTT. Translated, it gives CASSKLAADTQYF. The entire variable domain, with the rest obtained from reference TRBV19 and TRBJ2-3, is as follows: DGGITQSPKYLFRKEGQNVTLSCEQNLNHDAMYWYRQDPGQGLRLIYYSQIVNDFQKGDIAEGYSVSREKKESFPLTVTSAQKNPTAFYLCASSKLAADTQYFGPGTRLTVL.